This T cell receptor beta chain was documented in a study of OX40 agonist ivuxolimab in advanced cancers. V was pared by 1 base and J by 0 bases, with 14 bases between. Germline V gene lookup returns CDR1 LNHNV and CDR2 YYDKDF (reference sequence). This CDR3 region has 17 residues. Using immunoSEQ multiplex PCR, the repertoire was profiled, and TCRdb retains in-frame clones only, with some absent. Of about 85,000 clones in the sample, around 85% were seen once. This receptor was obtained from an adult with an advanced solid tumor such as melanoma, head and neck, liver or kidney cancer. This sample comprised CD4+ or CD8+ T cells sorted from blood, obtained in a trial of the OX40 agonist ivuxolimab. The chain combines TRBV15 with TRBJ2-3, with D perhaps matching TRBD2 (6 bases). CDR3: CATSRGAIAASTDTQYF. In DNA, the CDR3 is TGTGCCACCAGCAGAGGGGCGATAGCGGCTAGCACAGATACGCAGTATTTT.